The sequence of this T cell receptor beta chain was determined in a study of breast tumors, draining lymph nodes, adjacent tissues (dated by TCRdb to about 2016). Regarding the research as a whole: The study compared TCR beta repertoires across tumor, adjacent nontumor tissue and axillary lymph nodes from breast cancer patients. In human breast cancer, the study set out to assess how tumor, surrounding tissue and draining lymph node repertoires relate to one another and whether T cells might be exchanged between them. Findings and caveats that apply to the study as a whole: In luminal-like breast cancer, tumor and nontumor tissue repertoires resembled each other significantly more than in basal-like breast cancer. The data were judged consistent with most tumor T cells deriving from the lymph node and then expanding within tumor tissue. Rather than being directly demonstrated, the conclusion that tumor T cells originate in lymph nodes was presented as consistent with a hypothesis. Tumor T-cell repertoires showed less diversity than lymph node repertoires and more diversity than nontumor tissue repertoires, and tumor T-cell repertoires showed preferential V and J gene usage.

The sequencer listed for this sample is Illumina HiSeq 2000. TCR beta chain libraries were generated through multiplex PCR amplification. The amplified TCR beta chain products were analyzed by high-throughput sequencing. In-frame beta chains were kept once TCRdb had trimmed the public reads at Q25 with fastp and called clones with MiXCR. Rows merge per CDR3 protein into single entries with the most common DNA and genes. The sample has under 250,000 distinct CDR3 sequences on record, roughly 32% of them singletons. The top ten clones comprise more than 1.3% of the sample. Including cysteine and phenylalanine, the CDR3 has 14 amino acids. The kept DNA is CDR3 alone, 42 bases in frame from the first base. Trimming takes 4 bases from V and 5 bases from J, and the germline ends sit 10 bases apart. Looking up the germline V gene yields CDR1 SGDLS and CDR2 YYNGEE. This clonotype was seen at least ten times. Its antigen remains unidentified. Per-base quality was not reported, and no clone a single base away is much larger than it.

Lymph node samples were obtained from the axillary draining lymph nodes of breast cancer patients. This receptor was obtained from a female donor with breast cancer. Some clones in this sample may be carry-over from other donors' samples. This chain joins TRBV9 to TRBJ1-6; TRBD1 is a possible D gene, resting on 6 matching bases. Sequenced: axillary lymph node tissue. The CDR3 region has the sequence CASSHGGDNSPLHF. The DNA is TGTGCCAGCAGCCACGGGGGCGATAATTCACCCCTCCACTTT.